The rows below give T cell receptor beta chains drawn from one sample of a study of cytomegalovirus exposure and HLA in healthy donors. TCRdb's table, derived via immunoSEQ multiplex PCR, lists solely in-frame clones and lacks some. This table holds about 68,000 clones, around 97% found once. Material for sequencing was PBMCs. These receptors all stem from a man aged 18-30 years in good health and CMV-seronegative. Each CDR3 is given with its conserved first and last residue. The D gene is left open where the match is weak. Size is stated for part of the rows, as once, few or many counts, or as a class when the clone is expanded.

.	TRBV7-9	14	TRBJ2-7	TRBD1	TGTGCCAGCAGCGCGACAGGGGTAGGCTACGAGCAGTACTTC	CASSATGVGYEQYF
.	TRBV7-9	16	TRBJ2-1	.	TGTGCCAGCAGCTTCCACCTCGCGAGCTCCTACAATGAGCAGTTCTTC	CASSFHLASSYNEQFF
.	TRBV18	14	TRBJ1-3	.	TGTGCCAGCTCACCGGGACACTCAGGGGACACCATATATTTT	CASSPGHSGDTIYF
.	TRBV2	12	TRBJ1-1	.	TGTGCCAGCAGTGACGACGGGGATGAAGCTTTCTTT	CASSDDGDEAFF
.	TRBV10-3	15	TRBJ1-5	.	TGTGCCATCAGTGACGGTACCGGGCGCGGGCAGCCCCAGCATTTT	CAISDGTGRGQPQHF
.	TRBV28	14	TRBJ2-5	.	TGTGCCAGCCATTTAGGAGCGGAAGGGGAGACCCAGTACTTC	CASHLGAEGETQYF
.	TRBV14	15	TRBJ2-7	TRBD1	TGTGCCAGCAGCACTGACAGGGGCTTTCTTTACGAGCAGTACTTC	CASSTDRGFLYEQYF
.	TRBV5-1	13	TRBJ1-5	TRBD1	TGCGCCAGCAGCGGGACAGAAAAGGGGCCCCAGCATTTT	CASSGTEKGPQHF
.	TRBV5-4	14	TRBJ2-1	TRBD1	TGTGCCAGCAGCCCGGGACAGGGAATGAATGAGCAGTTCTTC	CASSPGQGMNEQFF
.	TRBV6-1	12	TRBJ2-7	TRBD1	TGTGCCAGCAGGGGACAGCTGTACGAGCAGTACTTC	CASRGQLYEQYF
.	TRBV29-1	14	TRBJ2-2	.	TGCAGCATCACCCCCCTCGGGAACACCGGGGAGCTGTTTTTT	CSITPLGNTGELFF
.	TRBV6-7	15	TRBJ1-6	.	TGTGCCAGCATCTGGTCGACTTTCTATAATTCACCCCTCCACTTT	CASIWSTFYNSPLHF
.	TRBV27	14	TRBJ1-3	.	TGTGCCAGCAGTTTACGGGGGGACGGAAACACCATATATTTT	CASSLRGDGNTIYF
.	TRBV10-2	14	TRBJ2-3	TRBD2	TGCGCCAGCTTAGCGGGAGGCCATCTAGATACGCAGTATTTT	CASLAGGHLDTQYF
.	TRBV9	16	TRBJ2-3	TRBD2	TGTGCCAGCAGCGAGCCACTAGCGGGAAGCACAGATACGCAGTATTTT	CASSEPLAGSTDTQYF
.	TRBV4-1	17	TRBJ2-2	.	TGCGCCAGCAGCCAAGTACAATACAGGGGAGGCACCGGGGAGCTGTTTTTT	CASSQVQYRGGTGELFF
.	TRBV15	17	TRBJ2-1	.	TGTGCCACCAGCAGAATATGGACAGGAGGGTCTTTCAATGAGCAGTTCTTC	CATSRIWTGGSFNEQFF
.	TRBV2	12	TRBJ2-7	.	TGTGCCAGCAGGACAGAGAACTACGAGCAGTACTTC	CASRTENYEQYF
once	TRBV15	21	TRBJ1-4	.	TGTGCCACCAGCATGATGCGGGGGTTGTCCGGGACAAGAAGTGAGAATGAAAAACTGTTTTTT	CATSMMRGLSGTRSENEKLFF
once	TRBV5-1	16	TRBJ2-5	.	TGCGCCAGCAGCTCCCCCGTCGGGGGAGTTGGTGAGACCCAGTACTTC	CASSSPVGGVGETQYF
.	TRBV5-1	14	TRBJ2-7	.	TGCGCCAGCAGCTTTGGGGGACTGACCTACGAGCAGTACTTC	CASSFGGLTYEQYF
.	TRBV11-3	14	TRBJ1-1	.	TGTGCCAGCAGCTTCCAGGGGAGGGAAACTGAAGCTTTCTTT	CASSFQGRETEAFF
.	TRBV6-1	13	TRBJ2-7	.	TGTGCCAGCAGTGAATCATCAACCTACGAGCAGTACTTC	CASSESSTYEQYF